This T cell receptor beta chain came from a study of blood T cell repertoires in COVID-19. Sequencing was performed with immunoSEQ multiplex PCR; in TCRdb, only in-frame clones are kept and a portion is missing. The sample yields about 52,000 clones, around 86% seen once. The CDR3 runs 15 residues. The V end lost 5 bases, the J end lost 0 bases, and 11 bases lay between the germline ends. Germline CDR1 and CDR2: MRHNA and SNTAGT. Sequenced: peripheral blood. The sequence was obtained from a man aged 65-85 years with active COVID-19. The chain couples TRBV6-4 to TRBJ2-1, with unresolved D. The CDR3 is CASSLFGSSYNEQFF. The CDR3 bases are TGTGCCAGCAGTTTATTTGGTAGCTCCTACAATGAGCAGTTCTTC.